This entry describes one TCR beta chain. These data belong to a study of blood T cell repertoires in COVID-19. Study in general: Nucleic acid was either cDNA or gDNA, and it came from T cells, B-cell-depleted T cells, or PBMCs.

Recovered status in Cohort 3 required two negative PCRs, clearance, or symptom resolution. This CDR3 has 14 residues. V gave up 6 bases and J gave up 3 bases, with 13 bases separating them. CDR1 KGHSH and CDR2 LQKENI come from the germline V gene. Data came from immunoSEQ multiplex PCR; TCRdb stores just in-frame clones and leaves some out. The sample carries under 300,000 clones, roughly 90% recorded once. This TCR derives from a woman aged 55 to 70 who had recovered from COVID-19. The material sequenced was PBMCs or T cells enriched from blood (not recorded which). This sequence joins TRBV18 and TRBJ2-3; no firm D call. CDR3 amino acids: CASSRVQSTDTQYF. The CDR3 bases are TGTGCCAGCTCCCGGGTTCAATCAACAGATACGCAGTATTTT. The full variable domain, in which reference TRBV18 and TRBJ2-3 provide the parts outside the CDR3, is NAGVMQNPRHLVRRRGQEARLRCSPMKGHSHVYWYRQLPEEGLKFMVYLQKENIIDESGMPKERFSAEFPKEGPSILRIQQVVRGDSAAYFCASSRVQSTDTQYFGPGTRLTVL.